Below are 23 T cell receptor beta chains sequenced from a single sample in a study of blood T cell repertoires in COVID-19. The data were produced by immunoSEQ multiplex PCR, yet TCRdb's version contains in-frame clones alone and is incomplete. The repertoire holds about 670,000 clones, 75% to 90% seen once, with approximately 0.25% in the top ten. Sequenced input: peripheral blood. All receptors come from a woman younger than 30 with acute or convalescent COVID-19.

This sequence joins TRBV5-1 and TRBJ1-2; no firm D call. The CDR3 totals 15 residues. Trimming stripped 0 bases from V and 7 bases from J, with 16 bases between. Germline assignment: CDR1 SGHRS and CDR2 YFSETQ. The CDR3 is CASSLGEEARGGYTF. The CDR3 nucleotides read TGCGCCAGCAGCTTGGGGGAGGAGGCCCGGGGTGGCTACACCTTC. The entire variable domain, with the rest obtained from reference TRBV5-1 and TRBJ1-2, is as follows: KAGVTQTPRYLIKTRGQQVTLSCSPISGHRSVSWYQQTPGQGLQFLFEYFSETQRNKGNFPGRFSGRQFSNSRSEMNVSTLELGDSALYLCASSLGEEARGGYTFGSGTRLTVV.

The chain uses TRBV7-9 and TRBJ2-5; 9 bases map to TRBD1. The V gene's germline CDR1 is SEHNR and CDR2 FQNEAQ (reference sequence). Germline trimming cut 5 bases from V and 3 bases from J; bases unmatched to any gene: 4. The CDR3 covers 14 residues. The CDR3 region is CASSPRTGEETQYF. CDR3 bases: TGTGCCAGCAGCCCCAGGACAGGGGAAGAGACCCAGTACTTC.

This chain uses TRBV5-5 with TRBJ2-7; the D is unclear. The CDR3 consists of 15 residues. The V gene's germline CDR1 is SGHKS and CDR2 YYEKEE (reference sequence). Trimming stripped 1 base from V and 0 bases from J, with 11 bases between. Here the CDR3 reads CASSLWSGYSYEQYF. The CDR3 nucleotides are TGTGCCAGCAGCTTGTGGTCCGGTTACTCCTACGAGCAGTACTTC.

This clone has a handful of counts. The chain employs TRBV7-9 and TRBJ2-5; D is possibly TRBD1 (5 bases). Germline CDR1 SEHNR, CDR2 FQNEAQ (reference sequence). The CDR3 has 15 amino acids. The germline V and J ends were trimmed by 2 bases and 1 base, with 11 bases remaining between them. The chain's CDR3 is CASSLTRQTQETQYF. DNA of the CDR3: TGTGCCAGCAGCTTAACGAGACAGACCCAAGAGACCCAGTACTTC.

Points on this clone: This same CDR3 is encoded by further DNA sequences in the sample. The rearrangement uses TRBV2 and TRBJ1-5; 7 bases agree with TRBD1. From germline, CDR1 is SNHLY and CDR2 FYNNEI. V was pared by 6 bases and J by 4 bases, with 6 bases of the junction left unmatched. The CDR3 totals 14 residues. The CDR3 spells CASRDRVGNQPQHF. CDR3 sequence (DNA): TGTGCCAGCAGAGACAGGGTAGGGAATCAGCCCCAGCATTTT.

Regarding this clone: The sample contains more than one DNA sequence encoding this CDR3. The chain employs TRBV3-1 (or the pseudogene TRBV3-2) and TRBJ2-7, with 7 bases identical to TRBD1. After removal of 4 bases from V and 2 bases from J, the junction contained 5 bases not matched to a gene. Germline V CDR1 and CDR2: LGHDT, YNNKEL (reference sequence). This CDR3 has 14 amino acids. The CDR3 sequence is CASSPRQGPYEQYF. CDR3 nucleotides: TGTGCCAGCAGCCCCCGACAGGGTCCCTACGAGCAGTACTTC.

The chain is built from TRBV5-1 and TRBJ2-3; 9 positions agree with TRBD1. This CDR3 region has 17 residues. The trim removed 0 bases at V and 2 bases at J, leaving 7 bases unmatched. Per the germline V gene, CDR1 is SGHRS and CDR2 is YFSETQ. The CDR3 DNA is TGCGCCAGCAGCTTGGCCGGGACAGGGAGGTTCACAGATACGCAGTATTTT. Translating it yields CASSLAGTGRFTDTQYF.

This clone was detected only once. The chain combines TRBV11-2 with TRBJ1-2; D is uncertain. The CDR3 extends over 14 amino acids. V lost 1 base and J lost 6, with 12 bases in between. CDR1 SGHAT and CDR2 FQNNGV come from the germline V gene. DNA for the CDR3: TGTGCCAGCAGCTTAGCCTCATGGCCCGATGGCTACACCTTC. Protein: CASSLASWPDGYTF.

This chain joins TRBV7-2 and TRBJ1-3; 9 bases line up with TRBD1. This CDR3 is 16 amino acids long. Per the germline V gene, CDR1 is SGHTA and CDR2 is FQGNSA. J was trimmed by 6 bases and V by 5 bases; bases with no gene match: 11. The CDR3 DNA reads as TGTGCCAGCAGCCCTATCCACAGGGGGCGCGTAAACACCATATATTTT. This translates into CASSPIHRGRVNTIYF.

This clone was recorded once. The chain employs TRBV9 and TRBJ1-3; D not resolved. Germline V gene data show CDR1 as SGDLS and CDR2 as YYNGEE. This CDR3 has 17 residues. Trimming took off 3 bases at V and 0 bases at J, with 16 bases between the two ends. The CDR3 sequence: CASSDPGISFSGNTIYF. For the CDR3, the DNA is TGTGCCAGCAGCGACCCCGGGATTTCATTCTCTGGAAACACCATATATTTT.

The rearrangement joins TRBV4-2 to TRBJ2-1, with TRBD2 matching 12 bases. The CDR3 spans 15 residues. Looked up from germline, CDR1 is LGHNA and CDR2 is YNFKEQ. The V gene end was trimmed by 6 bases and the J gene end by 5 bases; junction bases not matched to a gene: 5. For the CDR3, the DNA is TGTGCCAGCAGTCTAGCGGGGGGGCCTAACAATGAGCAGTTCTTC. Translated: CASSLAGGPNNEQFF.

The chain recombines TRBV11-3 with TRBJ2-7; the D gene is possibly TRBD1 (5 bases). The V and J ends lost 3 bases and 0 bases respectively, with 9 bases between them. This CDR3 has 14 residues. Per the germline V gene, CDR1 is SGHNT and CDR2 is YENEEA. The DNA for the CDR3 is TGTGCCAGCAGCTTTGGGCAGGGCTCCTACGAGCAGTACTTC. It encodes CASSFGQGSYEQYF. The whole variable domain, remainder taken from reference TRBV11-3 and TRBJ2-7, is EAGVVQSPRYKIIEKKQPVAFWCNPISGHNTLYWYLQNLGQGPELLIRYENEEAVDDSQLPKDRFSAERLKGVDSTLKIQPAELGDSAVYLCASSFGQGSYEQYFGPGTRLTVT.

This sequence joins TRBV4-3 and TRBJ1-3; perhaps TRBD1 as D (5 bases). With 0 bases removed from V and 4 bases from J, the gap between germline ends came to 10 bases. CDR3 length: 15 amino acids. The V gene's germline CDR1 is LGHNA and CDR2 YSLEER. This CDR3 is CASSQEAGPGNTIYF. The CDR3, as DNA: TGCGCCAGCAGCCAAGAGGCGGGGCCCGGAAACACCATATATTTT.

The chain joins TRBV2 to TRBJ1-4; a possible D gene is TRBD1 (6 bases). The germline gives CDR1 SNHLY, CDR2 FYNNEI. Trimming removed 6 bases from V and 6 bases from J, with 11 bases in between. The CDR3 length is 13 residues. This CDR3 is CASSRGFDEKLFF. DNA of the CDR3: TGTGCCAGCAGCAGGGGCTTTGATGAAAAACTGTTTTTT.

The chain carries TRBV6-2 or TRBV6-3 and TRBJ1-5, with D unclear. Germline values: CDR1 MNHEY, CDR2 SVGEGT. Trimming removed 0 bases from V and 1 base from J, with 10 bases in between. The CDR3 length is 16 residues. CDR3 coding DNA: TGTGCCAGCAGTTACTCGAGCACCTTCAGCAATCAGCCCCAGCATTTT. Encoded protein: CASSYSSTFSNQPQHF.

This clone was recorded only once. J is TRBJ1-1 and V is TRBV3-1 (or the pseudogene TRBV3-2); 8 bases map to TRBD1. The CDR3 has 14 amino acids. The V gene end was trimmed by 4 bases and the J gene end by 6 bases; junction bases not matched to a gene: 7. Germline V gene data show CDR1 as LGHDT and CDR2 as YNNKEL (reference sequence). The CDR3 here is CASSPQGARPEAFF. CDR3 nucleotide sequence: TGTGCCAGCAGCCCCCAGGGGGCGCGCCCTGAAGCTTTCTTT.

V is TRBV6-4 and J is TRBJ1-1; 8 nucleotides align to TRBD1. The junction had 7 bases not matched to a gene; V was cut back by 5 bases and J by 5 bases. Germline CDR1 MRHNA, CDR2 SNTAGT. The CDR3 loop spans 14 amino acids. The CDR3 is CASSSGQGETEAFF. In nucleotides, the CDR3 is TGTGCCAGCAGTTCCGGACAGGGAGAGACTGAAGCTTTCTTT.

The V call is TRBV9, the J call TRBJ1-2, with a weak D call TRBD1 (5 bases). This CDR3 contains 16 residues. V lost 3 bases and J 2 bases, leaving 17 bases between the germline ends. CDR1 is SGDLS, CDR2 YYNGEE, per germline. This chain's CDR3 is CASSGPTQGQNYGYTF. The CDR3 DNA reads TGTGCCAGCAGCGGGCCGACTCAGGGCCAGAACTATGGCTACACCTTC.

V gene TRBV4-2 combines with J gene TRBJ1-3; D gene unclear. CDR1 and CDR2 (germline): LGHNA, YNFKEQ. The ends were cut back, 1 base at V and 0 bases at J, with 7 bases in the middle. The CDR3 covers 15 residues. DNA of the CDR3: TGTGCCAGCAGCCAAGTGGGGAGCTCTGGAAACACCATATATTTT. The encoded protein is CASSQVGSSGNTIYF.

V usage is TRBV6-5 and J usage is TRBJ1-2; 7 nucleotides match TRBD1. The V gene end was trimmed by 0 bases and the J gene end by 3 bases; junction bases not matched to a gene: 4. CDR1 MNHEY and CDR2 SVGAGI come from the germline V gene. The CDR3 sequence is 15 residues long. DNA of the CDR3: TGTGCCAGCAGTTACTCGACAGGGTCAGACTATGGCTACACCTTC. Its translation: CASSYSTGSDYGYTF.

V and J are TRBV9 and TRBJ2-1; a weak D match, TRBD2 (6 bases). The V gene lost 4 bases and the J gene lost 6 bases, with 17 bases spanning the gap. The germline V gene has CDR1 SGDLS and CDR2 YYNGEE. This CDR3 has 15 residues. CDR3 in DNA: TGTGCCAGCAGCCCCCCGGGGGTTGCATTCAATGAGCAGTTCTTC. This codes for CASSPPGVAFNEQFF.

The chain combines TRBV27 with TRBJ2-7; a possible D gene is TRBD1 (6 bases). V shed 4 bases and J shed 3 bases, with 19 bases lying between them. There are 16 residues in the CDR3. Per germline, CDR1 MNHEY and CDR2 SMNVEV (reference sequence). The CDR3 bases are TGTGCCAGCAGTTCCCTCCCCCAGGGGTTTAACTACGAGCAGTACTTC. Protein sequence: CASSSLPQGFNYEQYF.

This sequence joins TRBV28 and TRBJ1-1; 7 bases are a match to TRBD1. V gave up 5 bases and J gave up 5 bases; unmatched junction bases: 8. Germline V CDR1 and CDR2: MDHEN, SYDVKM. This CDR3 region has 14 residues. CDR3 amino acids: CASSLRQGRTEAFF. The CDR3 DNA follows: TGTGCCAGCAGTCTCCGACAGGGAAGAACTGAAGCTTTCTTT.